A single T cell receptor beta chain is shown here with its context. PCR primers comprised 60 Vbeta and 13 Jbeta primers. Sequencing was performed with immunoSEQ multiplex PCR; in TCRdb, only in-frame clones are kept and a portion is missing. The data hold about 110,000 clones, with approximately 80% observed a single time. The entry originates in a study of cytomegalovirus exposure and HLA in healthy donors. Whole-study context: Of all 400 or so donors who were genotyped, about 80% belonged to the Caucasian-associated ancestry cluster.

The V and J ends lost 6 bases and 4 bases, in that order; junction bases with no gene match: 8. The CDR3 length is 15 residues. Germline assignment: CDR1 LNHDA and CDR2 SQIVND (reference sequence). Input material: PBMCs. This receptor was taken from a woman aged 60 to 75 in good health and CMV-seropositive. This chain uses TRBV19 with TRBJ2-7; 11 bases line up with TRBD1. The CDR3 bases are TGTGCCAGTAGCTACGGACAGGGGGCAGGGTACGAGCAGTACTTC. This gives the protein CASSYGQGAGYEQYF.